The clone carrying this TCR beta chain was detected only a few times. Its antigen is unidentified. In total, each donor contributed a single heparinised blood draw that averaged about 100 mL. These data belong to a study of beta chain features in type 1 diabetes. The study reverse transcribed the entire isolated RNA, so it sequenced expressed TCRB transcripts. Clones were sequenced by immunoSEQ multiplex PCR, and TCRdb holds only the in-frame ones, with some missing. The sample consists of some 700,000 clones, roughly an eighth of them appearing once. The study, taken as a whole, reports: A definitive answer on HLA type influencing TCRB rearrangement was not reached here. High TCR expression in some cells could lead to their over-representation in cDNA sequencing. TCRB CDR3s from Type 1 diabetes patients were moderately but significantly shorter in all four CD4+ subsets.

The V end lost 2 bases, the J end lost 0 bases, and 13 bases lay between the germline ends. This CDR3 is built from 15 residues. Germline CDR1 SQVTM, CDR2 ANQGSEA. The chain couples TRBV29-1 to TRBJ2-5, with D possibly matching TRBD1 (5 bases). The clonotype comes from a young man with type 1 diabetes. The sequenced material came from naive CD4+ T cells from blood. In DNA, the CDR3 is TGCAGCGTTGAAAGGAAGGGGTGGTACCAAGAGACCCAGTACTTC. It yields the protein CSVERKGWYQETQYF.